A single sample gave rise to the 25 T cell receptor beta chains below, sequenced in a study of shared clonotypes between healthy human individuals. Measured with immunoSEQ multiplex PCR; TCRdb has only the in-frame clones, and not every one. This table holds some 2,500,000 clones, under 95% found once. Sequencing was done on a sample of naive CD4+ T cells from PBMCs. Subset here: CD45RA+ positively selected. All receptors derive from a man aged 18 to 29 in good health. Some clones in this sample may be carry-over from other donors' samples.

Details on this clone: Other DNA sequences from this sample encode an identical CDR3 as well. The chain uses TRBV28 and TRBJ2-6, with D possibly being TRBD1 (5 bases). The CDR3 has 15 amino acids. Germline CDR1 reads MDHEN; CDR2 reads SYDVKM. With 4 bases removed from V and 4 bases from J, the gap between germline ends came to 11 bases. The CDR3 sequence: CASSSPGSGANVLTF. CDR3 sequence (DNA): TGTGCCAGCAGTTCCCCAGGGTCAGGGGCCAACGTCCTGACTTTC. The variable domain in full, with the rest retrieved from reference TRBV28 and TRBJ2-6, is DVKVTQSSRYLVKRTGEKVFLECVQDMDHENMFWYRQDPGLGLRLIYFSYDVKMKEKGDIPEGYSVSREKKERFSLILESASTNQTSMYLCASSSPGSGANVLTFGAGSRLTVL.

DNA of the CDR3: TGTGCTAGTGGTTCTCTGCGGGAGGGCCTTGGGTACAATGAGCAGTTCTTC. Encoded protein: CASGSLREGLGYNEQFF. The rearrangement links TRBV12-5 to TRBJ2-1; 9 nucleotides line up with TRBD2. V lost 4 bases to trimming and J lost 4 bases; unmatched junction nucleotides: 11. The CDR3 is 17 residues long. Germline lookup yields CDR1 LGHNT and CDR2 FRNRAP.

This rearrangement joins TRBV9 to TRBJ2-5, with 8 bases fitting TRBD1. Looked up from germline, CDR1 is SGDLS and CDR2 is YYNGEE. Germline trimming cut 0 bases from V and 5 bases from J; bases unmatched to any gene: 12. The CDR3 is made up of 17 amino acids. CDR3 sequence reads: CASSVGATQGAGETQYF. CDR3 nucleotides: TGTGCCAGCAGCGTAGGGGCCACCCAGGGGGCGGGGGAGACCCAGTACTTC.

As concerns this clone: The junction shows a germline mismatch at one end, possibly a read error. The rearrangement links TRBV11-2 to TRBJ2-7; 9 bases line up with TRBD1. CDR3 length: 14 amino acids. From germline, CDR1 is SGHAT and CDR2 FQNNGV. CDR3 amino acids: CASSLEGQGYEQYF. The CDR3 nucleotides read TGTGCCAGCAGCCTAGAGGGACAGGGCTACGAGCAGTACTTC.

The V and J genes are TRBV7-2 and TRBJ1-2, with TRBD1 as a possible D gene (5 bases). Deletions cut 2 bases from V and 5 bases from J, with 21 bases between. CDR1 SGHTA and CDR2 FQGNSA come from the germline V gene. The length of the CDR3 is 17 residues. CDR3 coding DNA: TGTGCCAGCAGCTTATCTCAGATGGGGGGTTCAGTATATGGCTACACCTTC. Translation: CASSLSQMGGSVYGYTF.

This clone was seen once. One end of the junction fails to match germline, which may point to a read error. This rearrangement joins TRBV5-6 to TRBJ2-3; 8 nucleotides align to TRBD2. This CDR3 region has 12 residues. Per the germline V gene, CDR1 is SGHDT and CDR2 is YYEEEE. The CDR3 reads CASSTAPGLGDF. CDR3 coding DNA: TGTGCCAGCAGCACTGCTCCGGGACTAGGGGATTTT.

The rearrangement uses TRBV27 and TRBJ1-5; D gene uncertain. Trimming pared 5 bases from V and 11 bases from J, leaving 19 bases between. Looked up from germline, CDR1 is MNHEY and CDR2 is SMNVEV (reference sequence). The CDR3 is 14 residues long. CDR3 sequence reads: CASSTLERWSSQHF. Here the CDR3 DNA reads TGTGCCAGCAGTACACTGGAGAGGTGGTCGTCCCAGCATTTT.

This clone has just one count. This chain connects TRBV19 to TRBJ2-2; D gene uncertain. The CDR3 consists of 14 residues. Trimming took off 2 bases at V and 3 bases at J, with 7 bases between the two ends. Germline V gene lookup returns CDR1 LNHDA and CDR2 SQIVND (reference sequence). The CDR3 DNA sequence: TGTGCCAGTAGTATAATCCTGGACACCGGGGAGCTGTTTTTT. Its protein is CASSIILDTGELFF.

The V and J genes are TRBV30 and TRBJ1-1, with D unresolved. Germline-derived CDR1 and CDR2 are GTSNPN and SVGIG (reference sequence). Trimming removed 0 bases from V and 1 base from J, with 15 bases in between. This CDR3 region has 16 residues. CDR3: CAWSVESWAENTEAFF. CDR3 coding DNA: TGTGCCTGGAGTGTAGAAAGTTGGGCAGAGAACACTGAAGCTTTCTTT.

For the CDR3, the DNA is TGTGCCAGCAGTGATCGGACAGGGACCTACGAGCAGTACTTC. Protein: CASSDRTGTYEQYF. The V call is TRBV6-5, the J call TRBJ2-7; 8 nucleotides match TRBD1. After removal of 5 bases from V and 2 bases from J, the junction contained 5 bases not matched to a gene. This CDR3 comprises 14 residues. The germline CDR1 and CDR2 sequences are MNHEY and SVGAGI.

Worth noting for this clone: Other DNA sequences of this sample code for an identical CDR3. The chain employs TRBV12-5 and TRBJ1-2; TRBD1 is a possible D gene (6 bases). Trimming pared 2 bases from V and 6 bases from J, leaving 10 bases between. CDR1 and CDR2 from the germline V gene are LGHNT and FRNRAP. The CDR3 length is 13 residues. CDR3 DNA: TGTGCTAGTGGTTTGTCGGGGGGCCATGGCTACACCTTC. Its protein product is CASGLSGGHGYTF.

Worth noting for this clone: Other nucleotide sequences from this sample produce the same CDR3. CDR3 loop: CASSSSSGANVLTF. The CDR3 region has the DNA TGTGCCAGCAGTTCAAGCTCTGGGGCCAACGTCCTGACTTTC. The V call is TRBV28, the J call TRBJ2-6, with unresolved D. The CDR3 consists of 14 residues. Deletions cut 4 bases from V and 0 bases from J, with 4 bases between. Germline assignment: CDR1 MDHEN and CDR2 SYDVKM. The full variable domain, completed using reference TRBV28 and TRBJ2-6, is DVKVTQSSRYLVKRTGEKVFLECVQDMDHENMFWYRQDPGLGLRLIYFSYDVKMKEKGDIPEGYSVSREKKERFSLILESASTNQTSMYLCASSSSSGANVLTFGAGSRLTVL.

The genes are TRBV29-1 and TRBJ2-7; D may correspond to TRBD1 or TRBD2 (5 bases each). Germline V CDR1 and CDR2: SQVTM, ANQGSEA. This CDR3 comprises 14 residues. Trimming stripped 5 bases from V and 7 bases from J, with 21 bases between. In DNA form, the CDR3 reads TGCAGCGTTACCGGGGCACTCAATACGGGGGAGCAGTACTTC. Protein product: CSVTGALNTGEQYF.

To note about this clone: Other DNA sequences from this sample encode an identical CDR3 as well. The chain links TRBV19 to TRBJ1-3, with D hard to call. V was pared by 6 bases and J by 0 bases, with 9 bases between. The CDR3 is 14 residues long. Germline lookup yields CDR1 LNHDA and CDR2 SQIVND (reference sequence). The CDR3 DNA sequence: TGTGCCAGTAGCCCCAGGTTCTCTGGAAACACCATATATTTT. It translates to CASSPRFSGNTIYF.

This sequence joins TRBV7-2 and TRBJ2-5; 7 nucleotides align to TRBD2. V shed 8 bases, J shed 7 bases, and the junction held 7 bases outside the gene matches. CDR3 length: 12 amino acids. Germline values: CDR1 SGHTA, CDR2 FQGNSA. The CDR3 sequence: CASGFPGGTQYF. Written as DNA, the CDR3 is TGTGCCAGCGGTTTCCCGGGAGGGACCCAGTACTTC. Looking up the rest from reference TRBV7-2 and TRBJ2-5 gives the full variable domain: GAGVSQSPSNKVTEKGKDVELRCDPISGHTALYWYRQSLGQGLEFLIYFQGNSAPDKSGLPSDRFSAERTGGSVSTLTIQRTQQEDSAVYLCASGFPGGTQYFGPGTRLLVL.

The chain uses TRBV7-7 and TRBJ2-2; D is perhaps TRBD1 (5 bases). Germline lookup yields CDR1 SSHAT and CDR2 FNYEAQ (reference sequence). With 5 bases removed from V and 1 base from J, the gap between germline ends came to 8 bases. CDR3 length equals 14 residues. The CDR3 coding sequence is TGTGCCAGCAGCGCCGACAGGAACACCGGGGAGCTGTTTTTT. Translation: CASSADRNTGELFF. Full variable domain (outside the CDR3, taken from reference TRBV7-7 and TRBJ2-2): GAGVSQSPRYKVTKRGQDVTLRCDPISSHATLYWYQQALGQGPEFLTYFNYEAQPDKSGLPSDRFSAERPEGSISTLTIQRTEQRDSAMYRCASSADRNTGELFFGEGSRLTVL.

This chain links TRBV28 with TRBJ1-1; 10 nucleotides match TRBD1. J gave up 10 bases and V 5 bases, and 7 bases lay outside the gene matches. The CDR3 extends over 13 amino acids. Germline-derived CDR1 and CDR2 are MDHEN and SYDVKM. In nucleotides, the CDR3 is TGTGCCAGCAGTCCACCTGACAGGGGGCCAGCTTTCTTT. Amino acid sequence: CASSPPDRGPAFF.

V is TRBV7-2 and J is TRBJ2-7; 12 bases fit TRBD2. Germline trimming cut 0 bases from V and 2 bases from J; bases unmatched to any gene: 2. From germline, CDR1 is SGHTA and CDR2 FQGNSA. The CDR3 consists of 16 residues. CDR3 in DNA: TGTGCCAGCAGCTTAGCGTCTAGCGGGAGGGCCTACGAGCAGTACTTC. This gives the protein CASSLASSGRAYEQYF.

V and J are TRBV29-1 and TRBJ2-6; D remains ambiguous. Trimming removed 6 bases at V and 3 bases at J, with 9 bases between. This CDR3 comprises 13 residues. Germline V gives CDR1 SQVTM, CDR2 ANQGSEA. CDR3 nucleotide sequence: TGCAGCGTCGACCTACATGGGGCCAACGTCCTGACTTTC. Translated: CSVDLHGANVLTF. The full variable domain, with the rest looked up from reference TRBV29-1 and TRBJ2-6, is SAVISQKPSRDICQRGTSLTIQCQVDSQVTMMFWYRQQPGQSLTLIATANQGSEATYESGFVIDKFPISRPNLTFSTLTVSNMSPEDSSIYLCSVDLHGANVLTFGAGSRLTVL.

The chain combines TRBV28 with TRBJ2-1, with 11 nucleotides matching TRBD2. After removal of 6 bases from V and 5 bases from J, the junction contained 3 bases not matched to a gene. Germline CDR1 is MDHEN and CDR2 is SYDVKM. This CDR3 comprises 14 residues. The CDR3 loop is CASRLAGGNNEQFF. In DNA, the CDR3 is TGTGCCAGCAGATTAGCGGGAGGGAACAATGAGCAGTTCTTC. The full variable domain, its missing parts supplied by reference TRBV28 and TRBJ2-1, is DVKVTQSSRYLVKRTGEKVFLECVQDMDHENMFWYRQDPGLGLRLIYFSYDVKMKEKGDIPEGYSVSREKKERFSLILESASTNQTSMYLCASRLAGGNNEQFFGPGTRLTVL.

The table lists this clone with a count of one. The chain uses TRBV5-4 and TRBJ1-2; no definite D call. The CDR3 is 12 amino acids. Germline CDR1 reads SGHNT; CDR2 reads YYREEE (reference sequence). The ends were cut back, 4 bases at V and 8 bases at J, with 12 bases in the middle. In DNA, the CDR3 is TGTGCCAGCAGCCGATATCTGGACGGCTACACCTTC. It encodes CASSRYLDGYTF.

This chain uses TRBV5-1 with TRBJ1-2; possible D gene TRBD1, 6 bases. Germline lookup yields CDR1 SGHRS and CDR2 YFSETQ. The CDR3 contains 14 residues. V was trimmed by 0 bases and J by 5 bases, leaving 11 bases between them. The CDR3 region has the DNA TGCGCCAGCAGCTTGGATAGGACAGCGTATGGCTACACCTTC. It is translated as CASSLDRTAYGYTF.

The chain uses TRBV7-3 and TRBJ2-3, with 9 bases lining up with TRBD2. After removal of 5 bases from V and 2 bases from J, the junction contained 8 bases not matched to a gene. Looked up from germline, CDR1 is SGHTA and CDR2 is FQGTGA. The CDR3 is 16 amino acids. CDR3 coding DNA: TGTGCCAGCAGCGCGTCAGCGGGAGGACTCACAGATACGCAGTATTTT. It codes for CASSASAGGLTDTQYF.

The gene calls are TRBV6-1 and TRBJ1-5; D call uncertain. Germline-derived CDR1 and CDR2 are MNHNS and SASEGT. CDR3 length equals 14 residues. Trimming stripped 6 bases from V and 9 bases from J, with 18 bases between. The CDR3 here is CASSPRTYSGPQHF. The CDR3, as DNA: TGTGCCAGCAGCCCTCGGACTTACTCGGGGCCCCAGCATTTT.

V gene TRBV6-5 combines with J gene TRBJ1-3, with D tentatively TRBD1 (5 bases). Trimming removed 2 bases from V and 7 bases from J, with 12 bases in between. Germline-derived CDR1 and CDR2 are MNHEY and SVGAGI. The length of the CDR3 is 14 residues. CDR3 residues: CASSYDPRDNTIYF. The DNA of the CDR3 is TGTGCCAGCAGTTACGACCCCAGGGACAACACCATATATTTT.